Sequencing of this TCR beta chain was carried out in a study of Graves' ophthalmopathy and Graves' hyperthyroidism. Study background: Ophthalmopathy absent within 18 months of follow-up marked hyperthyroidism as stable. Overall study findings and caveats: Sensitivity reached around 88% and specificity around 81% for a 13-signature model separating ophthalmopathy from stable hyperthyroidism. Blood also harbored most expanded thyroid clonotypes above 0.001 frequency.

This clonotype was counted ten times or more. No antigen is known for it. Amplification from RNA transcripts yielded the TCR beta CDR3 regions. After a first-round RT-PCR with HTBI primers, a second-round multiplex PCR was run. Using its own MiXCR run on the multiplex PCR reads, TCRdb lists one record per CDR3 protein. The sample has 1 million to 1.3 million distinct CDR3 sequences, roughly two fifths seen once. Germline CDR1 reads SGHTA; CDR2 reads FQGNSA. V lost 8 bases to trimming and J lost 4 bases, with 11 bases between them. This CDR3 region has 12 residues. The clonotype comes from an adult man with Graves' hyperthyroidism. This rearrangement joins TRBV7-2 to TRBJ1-2; a possible D gene is TRBD1 (5 bases). Sequencing used peripheral blood or thyroid tissue (not recorded which). In DNA form, the CDR3 reads TGTGCCAGCGGCCCCGGGGCCTATGGCTACACCTTC. Encoded protein: CASGPGAYGYTF.